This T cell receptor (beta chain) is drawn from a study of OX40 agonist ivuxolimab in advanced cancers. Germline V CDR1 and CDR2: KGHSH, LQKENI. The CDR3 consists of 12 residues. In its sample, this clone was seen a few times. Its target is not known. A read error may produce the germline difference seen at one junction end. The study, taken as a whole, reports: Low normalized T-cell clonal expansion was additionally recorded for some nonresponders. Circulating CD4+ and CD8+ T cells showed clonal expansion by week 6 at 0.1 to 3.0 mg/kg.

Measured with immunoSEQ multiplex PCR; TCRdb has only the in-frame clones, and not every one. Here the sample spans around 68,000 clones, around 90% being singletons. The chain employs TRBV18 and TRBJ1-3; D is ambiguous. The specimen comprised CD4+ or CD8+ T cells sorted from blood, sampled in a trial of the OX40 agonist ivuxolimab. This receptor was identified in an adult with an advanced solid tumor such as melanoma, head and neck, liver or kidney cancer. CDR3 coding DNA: TGTGCCAGCTCACCTTTACCCCGGTCCCCTTCATTT. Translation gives CASSPLPRSPSF.